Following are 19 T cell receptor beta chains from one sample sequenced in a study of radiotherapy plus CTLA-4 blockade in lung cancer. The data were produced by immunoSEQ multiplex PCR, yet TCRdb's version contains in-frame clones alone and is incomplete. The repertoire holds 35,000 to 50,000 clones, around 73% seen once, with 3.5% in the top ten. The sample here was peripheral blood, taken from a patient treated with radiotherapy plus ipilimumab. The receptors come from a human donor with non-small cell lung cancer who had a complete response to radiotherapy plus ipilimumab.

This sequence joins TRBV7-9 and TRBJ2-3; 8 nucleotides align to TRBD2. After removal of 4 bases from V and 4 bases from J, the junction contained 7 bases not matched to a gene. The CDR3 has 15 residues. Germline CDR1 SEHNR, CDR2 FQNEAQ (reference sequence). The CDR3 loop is CASSSMAGGADTQYF. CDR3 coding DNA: TGTGCCAGCAGCTCCATGGCGGGAGGCGCAGATACGCAGTATTTT.

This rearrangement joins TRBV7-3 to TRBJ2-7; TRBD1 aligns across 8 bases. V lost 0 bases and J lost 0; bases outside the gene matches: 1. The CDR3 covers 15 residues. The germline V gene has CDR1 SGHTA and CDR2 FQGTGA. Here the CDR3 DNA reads TGTGCCAGCAGCTTAACCGGACAGGGCTCCTACGAGCAGTACTTC. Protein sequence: CASSLTGQGSYEQYF.

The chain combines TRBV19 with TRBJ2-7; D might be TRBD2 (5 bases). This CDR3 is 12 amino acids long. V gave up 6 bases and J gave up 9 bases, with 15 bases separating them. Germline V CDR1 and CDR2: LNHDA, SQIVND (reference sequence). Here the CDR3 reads CASRSLTGMQYF. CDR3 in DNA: TGTGCCAGTAGGAGCTTAACGGGGATGCAGTACTTC.

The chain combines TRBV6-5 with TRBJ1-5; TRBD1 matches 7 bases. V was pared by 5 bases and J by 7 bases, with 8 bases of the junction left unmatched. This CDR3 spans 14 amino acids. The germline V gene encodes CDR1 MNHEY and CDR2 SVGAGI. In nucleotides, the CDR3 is TGTGCCAGCAGTACGAGGACAGGTCTCCAGCCCCAGCATTTT. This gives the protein CASSTRTGLQPQHF.

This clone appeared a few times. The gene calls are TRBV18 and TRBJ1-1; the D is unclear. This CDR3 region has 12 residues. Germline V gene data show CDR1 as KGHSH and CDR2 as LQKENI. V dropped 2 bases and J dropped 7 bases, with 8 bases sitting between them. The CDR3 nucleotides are TGTGCCAGCTCACCAAGGAGGGATGAAGCTTTCTTT. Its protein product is CASSPRRDEAFF.

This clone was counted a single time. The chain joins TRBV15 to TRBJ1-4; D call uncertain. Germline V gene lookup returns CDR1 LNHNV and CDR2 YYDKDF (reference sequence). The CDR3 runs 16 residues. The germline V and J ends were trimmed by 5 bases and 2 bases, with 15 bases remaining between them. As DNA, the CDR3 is TGTGCCACCAGCGGCCCGCCACAGCCTACTAATGAAAAACTGTTTTTT. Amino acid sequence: CATSGPPQPTNEKLFF.

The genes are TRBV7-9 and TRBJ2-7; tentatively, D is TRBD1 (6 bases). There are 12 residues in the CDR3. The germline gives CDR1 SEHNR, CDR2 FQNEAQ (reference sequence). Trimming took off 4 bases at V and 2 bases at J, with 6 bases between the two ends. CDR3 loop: CASSWTAYEQYF. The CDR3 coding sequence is TGTGCCAGCAGCTGGACAGCCTACGAGCAGTACTTC.

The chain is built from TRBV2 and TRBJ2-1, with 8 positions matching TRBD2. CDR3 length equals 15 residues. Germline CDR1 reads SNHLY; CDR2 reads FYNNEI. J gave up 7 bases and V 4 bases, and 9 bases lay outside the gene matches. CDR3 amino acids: CASSVASGYSNEQFF. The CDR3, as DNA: TGTGCCAGCAGTGTGGCTAGCGGGTACTCGAATGAGCAGTTCTTC.

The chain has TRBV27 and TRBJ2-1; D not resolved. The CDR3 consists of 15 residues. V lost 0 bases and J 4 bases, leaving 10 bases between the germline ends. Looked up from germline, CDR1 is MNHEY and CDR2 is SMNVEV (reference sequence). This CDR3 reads CASSLSATDYNEQFF. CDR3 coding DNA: TGTGCCAGCAGTTTATCAGCGACGGATTACAATGAGCAGTTCTTC.

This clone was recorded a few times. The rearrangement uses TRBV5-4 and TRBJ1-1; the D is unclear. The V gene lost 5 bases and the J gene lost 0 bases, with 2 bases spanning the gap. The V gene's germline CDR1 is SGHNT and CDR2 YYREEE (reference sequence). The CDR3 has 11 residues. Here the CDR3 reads CASSMNTEAFF. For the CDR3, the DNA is TGTGCCAGCAGTATGAACACTGAAGCTTTCTTT.

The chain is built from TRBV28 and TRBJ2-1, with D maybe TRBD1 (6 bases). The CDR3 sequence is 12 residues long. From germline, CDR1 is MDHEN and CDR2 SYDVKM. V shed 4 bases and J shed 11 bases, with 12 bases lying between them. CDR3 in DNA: TGTGCCAGCAGTTCAGGGGACCTCAAGCAGTTCTTC. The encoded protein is CASSSGDLKQFF.

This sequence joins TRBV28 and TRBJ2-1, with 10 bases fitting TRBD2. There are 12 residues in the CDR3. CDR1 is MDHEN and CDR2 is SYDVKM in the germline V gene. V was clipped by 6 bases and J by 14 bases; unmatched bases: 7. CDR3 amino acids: CASSAEGLAKFF. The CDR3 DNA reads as TGTGCCAGCAGCGCCGAGGGACTAGCGAAGTTCTTC.

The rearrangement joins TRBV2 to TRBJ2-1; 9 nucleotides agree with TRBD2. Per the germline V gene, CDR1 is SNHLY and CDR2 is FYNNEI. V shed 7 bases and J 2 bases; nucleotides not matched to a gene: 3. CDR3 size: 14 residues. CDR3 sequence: CASTQRGAYNEQFF. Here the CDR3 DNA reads TGTGCCAGCACCCAGCGGGGGGCCTACAATGAGCAGTTCTTC. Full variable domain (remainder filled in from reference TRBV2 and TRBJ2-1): EPEVTQTPSHQVTQMGQEVILRCVPISNHLYFYWYRQILGQKVEFLVSFYNNEISEKSEIFDDQFSVERPDGSNFTLKIRSTKLEDSAMYFCASTQRGAYNEQFFGPGTRLTVL.

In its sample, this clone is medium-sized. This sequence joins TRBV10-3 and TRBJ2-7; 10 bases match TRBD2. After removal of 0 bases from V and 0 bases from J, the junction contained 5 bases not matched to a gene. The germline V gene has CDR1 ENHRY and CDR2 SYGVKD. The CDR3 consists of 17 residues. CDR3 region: CAISESKGLANSYEQYF. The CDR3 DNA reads TGTGCCATCAGTGAGTCGAAGGGACTAGCGAACTCCTACGAGCAGTACTTC.

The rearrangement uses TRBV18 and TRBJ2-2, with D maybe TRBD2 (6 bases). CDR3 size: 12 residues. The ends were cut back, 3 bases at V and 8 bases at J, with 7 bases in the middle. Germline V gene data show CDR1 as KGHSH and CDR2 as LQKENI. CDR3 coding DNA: TGTGCCAGCTCACCCCTAGCGGGGGAGCTGTTTTTT. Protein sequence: CASSPLAGELFF.

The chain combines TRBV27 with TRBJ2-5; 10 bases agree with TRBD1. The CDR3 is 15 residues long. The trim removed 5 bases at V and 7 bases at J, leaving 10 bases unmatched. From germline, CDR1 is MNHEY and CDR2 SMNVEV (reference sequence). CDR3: CASSLGQGGVVTQYF. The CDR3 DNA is TGTGCCAGCAGTCTTGGACAGGGGGGGGTAGTGACCCAGTACTTC.

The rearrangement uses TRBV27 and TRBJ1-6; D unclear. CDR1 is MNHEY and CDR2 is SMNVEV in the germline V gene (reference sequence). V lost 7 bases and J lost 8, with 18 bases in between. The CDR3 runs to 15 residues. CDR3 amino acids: CASNLRTFADSPLHF. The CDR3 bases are TGTGCCAGCAATCTTAGGACTTTCGCGGATTCACCCCTCCACTTT.

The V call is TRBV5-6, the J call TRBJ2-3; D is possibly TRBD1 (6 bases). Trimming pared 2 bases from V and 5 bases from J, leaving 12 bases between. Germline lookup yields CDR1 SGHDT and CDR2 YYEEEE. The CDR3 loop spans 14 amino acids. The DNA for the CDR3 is TGTGCCAGCAGCTTTTGGGGGCCAGGAGATACGCAGTATTTT. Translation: CASSFWGPGDTQYF.

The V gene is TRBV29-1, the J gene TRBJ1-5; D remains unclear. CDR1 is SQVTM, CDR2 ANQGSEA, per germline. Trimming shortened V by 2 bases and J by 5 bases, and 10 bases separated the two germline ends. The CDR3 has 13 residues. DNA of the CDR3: TGCAGCGTTGAAATACAGCAAGATCAGCCCCAGCATTTT. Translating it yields CSVEIQQDQPQHF. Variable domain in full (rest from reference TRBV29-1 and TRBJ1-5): SAVISQKPSRDICQRGTSLTIQCQVDSQVTMMFWYRQQPGQSLTLIATANQGSEATYESGFVIDKFPISRPNLTFSTLTVSNMSPEDSSIYLCSVEIQQDQPQHFGDGTRLSIL.